These T cell receptor beta chains were read from a single sample in a study of T-cell reconstitution after alpha-beta-depleted transplantation in children. TCRdb fed the PCR reads into MiXCR, producing one record per CDR3 protein. The sample holds a few hundred thousand distinct CDR3 sequences; 6.6% are singletons and the top ten take about 5.9%. Sequencing was performed on PBMCs, taken before TCRalphabeta/CD19-depleted stem cell transplant. These TCRs come from a boy younger than 10 with acute lymphoblastic leukemia, due to receive a stem cell transplant. Both conserved end residues are part of each CDR3. Each record gives: J gene, D gene, V gene, clone size, CDR3 protein, CDR3 DNA. The D gene is left open where the match is weak. Clone size is not always given. Where it is, it says once, few, many or a class for expanded clones.

TRBJ1-2,TRBD1,TRBV12-3/TRBV12-4,-,CASSLMAPGQVGYGYTF,TGTGCCAGCAGTTTAATGGCACCGGGACAGGTGGGCTATGGCTACACCTTC
TRBJ2-1,TRBD2,TRBV6-2/TRBV6-3,many,CASRKTGTTYNEQFF,TGTGCCAGCAGAAAAACCGGGACTACCTACAATGAGCAGTTCTTC
TRBJ2-1,TRBD1,TRBV5-1,medium-sized,CASGDRAANEQFF,TGCGCCAGCGGGGACAGGGCTGCCAATGAGCAGTTCTTC
TRBJ2-1,TRBD2,TRBV27,many,CASSLSGSYNEQFF,TGTGCCAGCAGTTTAAGCGGGAGCTACAATGAGCAGTTCTTC
TRBJ2-1,TRBD2,TRBV6-5,-,CASRGGLAASWEQFF,TGTGCCAGCAGAGGAGGACTAGCGGCTTCTTGGGAGCAGTTCTTC
TRBJ2-5,-,TRBV2,-,CASSEERGDQETQYF,TGTGCCAGCAGTGAAGAAAGGGGGGACCAAGAGACCCAGTACTTC
TRBJ2-3,-,TRBV27,many,CASSPHKGGDTQYF,TGTGCCAGCAGTCCCCATAAGGGTGGAGATACGCAGTATTTT
TRBJ2-4,-,TRBV15,many,CATSRVRDIQYF,TGTGCCACCAGCAGGGTACGCGACATTCAGTACTTC
TRBJ1-2,TRBD1,TRBV7-9,few,CASTTQGADYGYTF,TGTGCCAGCACCACACAGGGGGCTGACTATGGCTACACCTTC
TRBJ2-7,-,TRBV28,many,CASSSVVGGTYEQYF,TGTGCCAGCAGTTCGGTGGTTGGAGGAACGTACGAGCAGTACTTC
TRBJ2-2,TRBD2,TRBV20-1,many,CSATGTSDNTGELFF,TGCAGTGCTACCGGGACTAGCGACAACACCGGGGAGCTGTTTTTT